Following are 7 T cell receptor beta chains from one sample sequenced in a study of blood T cells in healthy people across ages. Primers used in a second PCR of roughly 7 to 12 cycles were a sample-barcoded 5' primer and a J-beta primer mix. TCRdb fed the 5' RACE reads into MiXCR, producing one record per CDR3 protein. The sample consists of hundreds of thousands of distinct CDR3 sequences, approximately 52% of them appearing once. Material: blood. These receptors were collected from a woman of 80 years or more in good health.

There are a few counts of this clonotype. The V call is TRBV12-3 or TRBV12-4, the J call TRBJ2-2; D is possibly TRBD2 (5 bases). V was cut by 1 base and J by 4 bases, with 10 bases left in between. CDR3 length: 15 residues. For the CDR3, the DNA is TGTGCCAGCAGTTTAGGGTGGGAGACCACCGGGGAGCTGTTTTTT. This translates into CASSLGWETTGELFF.

This clonotype was seen a single time. This chain joins TRBV5-1 and TRBJ2-7; 7 bases agree with TRBD2. Germline values: CDR1 SGHRS, CDR2 YFSETQ. CDR3 length: 16 amino acids. Trimming at V came to 4 bases and at J to 1 base, leaving 11 bases not matched to a gene. The CDR3, as DNA: TGCGCCAGCAGCCCTGGGGGGGGGACTCCATCCTACGAGCAGTACTTC. Amino acid sequence: CASSPGGGTPSYEQYF. Full variable domain (missing parts from reference TRBV5-1 and TRBJ2-7): KAGVTQTPRYLIKTRGQQVTLSCSPISGHRSVSWYQQTPGQGLQFLFEYFSETQRNKGNFPGRFSGRQFSNSRSEMNVSTLELGDSALYLCASSPGGGTPSYEQYFGPGTRLTVT.

This chain uses TRBV20-1 with TRBJ2-1; 7 bases are a match to TRBD2. V shed 3 bases and J 4 bases; nucleotides not matched to a gene: 3. Germline CDR1 DFQATT, CDR2 SNEGSKA (reference sequence). This CDR3 has 13 amino acids. The CDR3 DNA follows: TGCAGTGCTAGCGCGGGGGAGTACAATGAGCAGTTCTTC. Protein sequence: CSASAGEYNEQFF.

This clonotype appeared once. This chain links TRBV20-1 with TRBJ2-3, with D tentatively TRBD1 or TRBD2 (5 bases each). This CDR3 contains 17 residues. Trimming stripped 1 base from V and 1 base from J, with 18 bases between. The germline CDR1 and CDR2 sequences are DFQATT and SNEGSKA (reference sequence). The CDR3 coding sequence is TGCAGTGCTAGAGCAACCCACAGGAGGATACGCACAGATACGCAGTATTTT. It is translated as CSARATHRRIRTDTQYF.

The genes are TRBV5-5 and TRBJ2-5; perhaps TRBD1 as D (6 bases). Germline V gene sequence: CDR1 SGHKS, CDR2 YYEKEE (reference sequence). The V and J ends lost 4 bases and 4 bases respectively, with 11 bases between them. The CDR3 sequence is 13 residues long. The CDR3: CASSPGVGETQYF. The CDR3 nucleotides are TGTGCCAGCAGCCCAGGGGTTGGAGAGACCCAGTACTTC.

The chain couples TRBV12-3 or TRBV12-4 to TRBJ2-4; 10 bases fit TRBD2. With the DNA end fitting TRBJ2-5 better, the J assignment may be wrong. The CDR3 loop spans 16 amino acids. The DNA for the CDR3 is TGTGCCAGCAGTCCGCCGGGACTAGCGACCCAAGAGACCCAGTACTTC. Protein: CASSPPGLATQETQYF.

The rearrangement uses TRBV3-1 and TRBJ2-1; no clear D gene. Germline CDR1 reads LGHDT; CDR2 reads YNNKEL (reference sequence). The CDR3 spans 13 residues. V lost 4 bases, J lost 6 bases, and 10 bases lay in between. CDR3 DNA sequence: TGTGCCAGCAGCCGCGCCGCAGCCAATGAGCAGTTCTTC. As protein: CASSRAAANEQFF.